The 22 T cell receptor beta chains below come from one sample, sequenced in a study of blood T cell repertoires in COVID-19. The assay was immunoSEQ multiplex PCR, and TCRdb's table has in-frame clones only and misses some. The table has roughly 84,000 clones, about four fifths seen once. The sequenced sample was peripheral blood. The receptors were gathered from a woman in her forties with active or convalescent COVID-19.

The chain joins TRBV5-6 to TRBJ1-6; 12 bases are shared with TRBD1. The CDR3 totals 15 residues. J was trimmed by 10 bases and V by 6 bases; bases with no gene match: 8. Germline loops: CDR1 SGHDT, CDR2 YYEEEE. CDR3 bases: TGTGCCAGCACCCGGGACAGGGGGCTATTCTCACCCCTCCACTTT. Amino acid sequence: CASTRDRGLFSPLHF.

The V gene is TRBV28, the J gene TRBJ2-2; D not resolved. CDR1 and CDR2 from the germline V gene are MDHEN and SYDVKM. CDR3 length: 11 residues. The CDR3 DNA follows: TGTGTTACGAGGAAGGACGGGGAGCTGTTTTTT. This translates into CVTRKDGELFF. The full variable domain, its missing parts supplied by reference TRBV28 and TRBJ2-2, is DVKVTQSSRYLVKRTGEKVFLECVQDMDHENMFWYRQDPGLGLRLIYFSYDVKMKEKGDIPEGYSVSREKKERFSLILESASTNQTSMYLCVTRKDGELFFGEGSRLTVL.

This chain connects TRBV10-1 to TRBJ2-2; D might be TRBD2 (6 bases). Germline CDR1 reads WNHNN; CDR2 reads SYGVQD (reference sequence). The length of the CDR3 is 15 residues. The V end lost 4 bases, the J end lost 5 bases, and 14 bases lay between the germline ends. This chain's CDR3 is CASSVGGEGTGELFF. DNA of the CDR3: TGCGCCAGCAGTGTCGGGGGAGAAGGGACCGGGGAGCTGTTTTTT.

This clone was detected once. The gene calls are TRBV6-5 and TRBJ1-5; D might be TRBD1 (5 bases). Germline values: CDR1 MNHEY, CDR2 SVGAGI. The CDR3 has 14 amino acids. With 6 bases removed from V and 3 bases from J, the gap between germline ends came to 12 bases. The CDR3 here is CASRAGSSNQPQHF. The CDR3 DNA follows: TGTGCCAGCAGAGCAGGGTCCTCCAATCAGCCCCAGCATTTT.

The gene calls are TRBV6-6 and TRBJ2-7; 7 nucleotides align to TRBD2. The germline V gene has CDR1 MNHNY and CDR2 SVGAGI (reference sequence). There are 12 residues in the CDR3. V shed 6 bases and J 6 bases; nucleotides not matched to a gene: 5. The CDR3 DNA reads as TGTGCCAGCAGCCCCACGGGAGGCGAGCAGTACTTC. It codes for CASSPTGGEQYF.

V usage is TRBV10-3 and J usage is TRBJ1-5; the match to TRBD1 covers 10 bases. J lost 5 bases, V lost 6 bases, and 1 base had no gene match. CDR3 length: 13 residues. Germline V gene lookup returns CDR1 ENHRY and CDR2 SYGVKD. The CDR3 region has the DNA TGTGCCATCAGGGGGACAGGGGATCAGCCCCAGCATTTT. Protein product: CAIRGTGDQPQHF.

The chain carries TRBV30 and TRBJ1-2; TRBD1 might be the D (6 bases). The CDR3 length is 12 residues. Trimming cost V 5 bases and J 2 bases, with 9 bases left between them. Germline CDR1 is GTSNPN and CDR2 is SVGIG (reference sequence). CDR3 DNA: TGTGCCTGGCCGGACAGCAACTATGGCTACACCTTC. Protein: CAWPDSNYGYTF.

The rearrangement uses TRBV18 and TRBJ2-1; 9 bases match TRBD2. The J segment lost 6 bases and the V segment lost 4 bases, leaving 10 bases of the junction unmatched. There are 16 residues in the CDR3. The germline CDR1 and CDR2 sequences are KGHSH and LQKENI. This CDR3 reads CASSQAGAGGGNEQFF. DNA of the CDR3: TGTGCCAGCTCACAGGCGGGAGCGGGAGGTGGCAATGAGCAGTTCTTC. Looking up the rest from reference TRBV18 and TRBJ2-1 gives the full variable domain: NAGVMQNPRHLVRRRGQEARLRCSPMKGHSHVYWYRQLPEEGLKFMVYLQKENIIDESGMPKERFSAEFPKEGPSILRIQQVVRGDSAAYFCASSQAGAGGGNEQFFGPGTRLTVL.

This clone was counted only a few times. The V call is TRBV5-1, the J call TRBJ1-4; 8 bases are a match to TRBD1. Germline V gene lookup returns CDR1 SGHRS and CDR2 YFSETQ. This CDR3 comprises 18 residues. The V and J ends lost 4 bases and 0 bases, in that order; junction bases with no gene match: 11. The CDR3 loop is CASSRGVQGGATNEKLFF. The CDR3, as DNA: TGCGCCAGCAGCCGGGGTGTACAGGGGGGAGCAACTAATGAAAAACTGTTTTTT.

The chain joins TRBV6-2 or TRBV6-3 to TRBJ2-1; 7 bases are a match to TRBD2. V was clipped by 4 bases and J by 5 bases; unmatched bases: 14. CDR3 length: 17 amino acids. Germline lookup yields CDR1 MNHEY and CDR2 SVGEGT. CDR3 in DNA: TGTGCCAGCAGTTTTCCTGGAAAGGGCGGGGGTAACAATGAGCAGTTCTTC. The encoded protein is CASSFPGKGGGNNEQFF.

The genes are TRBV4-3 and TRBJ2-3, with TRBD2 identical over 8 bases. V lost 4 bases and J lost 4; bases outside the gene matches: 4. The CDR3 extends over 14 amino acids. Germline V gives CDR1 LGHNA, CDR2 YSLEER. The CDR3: CASSPGLAPDTQYF. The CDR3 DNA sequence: TGCGCCAGCAGCCCAGGACTAGCCCCAGATACGCAGTATTTT.

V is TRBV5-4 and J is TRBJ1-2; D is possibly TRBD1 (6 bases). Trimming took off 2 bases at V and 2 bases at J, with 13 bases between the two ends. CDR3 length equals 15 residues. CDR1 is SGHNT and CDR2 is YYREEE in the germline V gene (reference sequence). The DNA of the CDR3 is TGTGCCAGCAGCTTCGTTGGGACACGCAACTATGGCTACACCTTC. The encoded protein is CASSFVGTRNYGYTF.

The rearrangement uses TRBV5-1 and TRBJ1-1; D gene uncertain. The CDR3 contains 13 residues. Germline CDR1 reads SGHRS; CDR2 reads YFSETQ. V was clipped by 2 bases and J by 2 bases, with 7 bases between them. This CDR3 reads CASSLFLNTEAFF. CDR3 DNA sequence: TGCGCCAGCAGCTTATTCCTCAACACTGAAGCTTTCTTT.

The CDR3 region is CAIKGRATDTQYF. The CDR3 DNA sequence: TGTGCCATCAAGGGCAGGGCCACAGATACGCAGTATTTT. The V call is TRBV10-3, the J call TRBJ2-3, with a weak D call TRBD1 (5 bases). Per germline, CDR1 ENHRY and CDR2 SYGVKD. Trimming shortened V by 7 bases and J by 2 bases, and 10 bases separated the two germline ends. There are 13 residues in the CDR3.

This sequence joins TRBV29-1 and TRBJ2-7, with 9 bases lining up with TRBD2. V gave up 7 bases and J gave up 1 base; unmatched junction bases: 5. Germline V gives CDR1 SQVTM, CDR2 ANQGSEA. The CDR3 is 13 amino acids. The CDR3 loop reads CSAEAGGSYEQYF. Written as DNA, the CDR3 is TGCAGCGCCGAGGCGGGGGGGTCCTACGAGCAGTACTTC.

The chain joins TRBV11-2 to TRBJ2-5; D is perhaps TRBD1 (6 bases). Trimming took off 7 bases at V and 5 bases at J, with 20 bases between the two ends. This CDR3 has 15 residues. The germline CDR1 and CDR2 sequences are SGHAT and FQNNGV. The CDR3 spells CASNPELQGRETQYF. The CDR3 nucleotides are TGTGCCAGCAACCCGGAACTACAGGGCCGGGAGACCCAGTACTTC.

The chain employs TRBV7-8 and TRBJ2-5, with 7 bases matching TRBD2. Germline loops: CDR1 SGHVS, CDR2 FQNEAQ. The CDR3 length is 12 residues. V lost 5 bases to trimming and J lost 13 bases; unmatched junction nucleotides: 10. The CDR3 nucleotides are TGTGCCAGCAGCCCAGAGCGGGGAACGACGTACTTC. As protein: CASSPERGTTYF.

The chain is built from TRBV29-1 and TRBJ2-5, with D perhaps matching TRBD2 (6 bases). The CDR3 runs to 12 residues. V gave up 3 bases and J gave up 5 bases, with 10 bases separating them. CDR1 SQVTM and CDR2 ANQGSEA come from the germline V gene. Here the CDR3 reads CSVDRGRETQYF. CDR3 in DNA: TGCAGCGTTGACCGGGGGAGGGAGACCCAGTACTTC.

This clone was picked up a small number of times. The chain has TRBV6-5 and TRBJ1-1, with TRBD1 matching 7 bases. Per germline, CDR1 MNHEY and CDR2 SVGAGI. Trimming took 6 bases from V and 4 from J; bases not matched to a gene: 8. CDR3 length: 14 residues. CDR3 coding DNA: TGTGCCAGCAGACTTGAGGGGGCGGCCACTGAAGCTTTCTTT. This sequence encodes CASRLEGAATEAFF.

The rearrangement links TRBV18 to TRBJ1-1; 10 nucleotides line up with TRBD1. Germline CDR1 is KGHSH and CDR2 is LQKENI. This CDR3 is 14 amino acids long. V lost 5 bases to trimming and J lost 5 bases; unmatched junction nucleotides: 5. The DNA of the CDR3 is TGTGCCAGCTCAGGGGGACAGGGGAATACTGAAGCTTTCTTT. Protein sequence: CASSGGQGNTEAFF. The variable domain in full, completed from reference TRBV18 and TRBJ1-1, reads NAGVMQNPRHLVRRRGQEARLRCSPMKGHSHVYWYRQLPEEGLKFMVYLQKENIIDESGMPKERFSAEFPKEGPSILRIQQVVRGDSAAYFCASSGGQGNTEAFFGQGTRLTVV.

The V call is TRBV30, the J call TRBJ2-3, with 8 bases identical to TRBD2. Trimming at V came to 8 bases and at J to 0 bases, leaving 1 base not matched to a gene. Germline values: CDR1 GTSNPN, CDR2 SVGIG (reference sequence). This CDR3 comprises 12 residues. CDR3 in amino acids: CAVAGSTDTQYF. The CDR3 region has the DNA TGTGCCGTAGCGGGGAGCACAGATACGCAGTATTTT.

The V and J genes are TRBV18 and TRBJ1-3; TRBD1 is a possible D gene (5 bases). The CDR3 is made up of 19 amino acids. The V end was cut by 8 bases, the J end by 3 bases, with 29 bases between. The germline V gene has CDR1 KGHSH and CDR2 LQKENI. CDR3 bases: TGTGCCAGCGCAGTAACGACAGTGTCTTTACCCCGCAATGGAAACACCATATATTTT. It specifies CASAVTTVSLPRNGNTIYF.